These 17 T cell receptor beta chains came from one sample sequenced in a study of metastatic and nonmetastatic thyroid tumors. Using MiXCR, TCRdb reanalyzed the PCR reads. The sample consists of 30,000 to 40,000 clones, approximately 16% of them appearing once. Each patient went into thyroid surgery without having received any treatment. The material sequenced was blood. The source is a male donor with papillary thyroid cancer or a benign thyroid nodule (not recorded which). Some clones in this sample may be carry-over from other donors' samples.

By its share, this clone is medium-sized (0.01 to 0.1%). The chain carries TRBV12-3 or TRBV12-4 and TRBJ2-7; TRBD1 might be the D (5 bases). Deletions cut 4 bases from V and 2 bases from J, with 9 bases between. The CDR3 consists of 13 residues. CDR3 amino acids: CASSYEQAYEQYF. CDR3 nucleotide sequence: TGTGCCAGCAGTTATGAACAGGCCTACGAGCAGTACTTC.

This clone was recorded at least ten times. The rearrangement links TRBV4-1 to TRBJ1-5; D perhaps matches TRBD1 (5 bases). The germline CDR1 and CDR2 sequences are MGHRA and YSYEKL. V lost 0 bases and J lost 6, with 12 bases in between. The CDR3 totals 15 residues. In nucleotides, the CDR3 is TGCGCCAGCAGCCAAGAGGCGGGGGAGGGTCAGCCCCAGCATTTT. Translated, it gives CASSQEAGEGQPQHF.

The chain joins TRBV20-1 to TRBJ1-6; D gene unclear. Trimming shortened V by 4 bases and J by 16 bases, and 23 bases separated the two germline ends. CDR1 is DFQATT, CDR2 SNEGSKA, per germline (reference sequence). CDR3 size: 14 residues. The CDR3 region is CSAKEQRNNCGLHF. CDR3 in DNA: TGCAGTGCTAAAGAGCAGAGGAATAATTGTGGGCTCCACTTT.

Many counts were recorded for this clone. This chain joins TRBV14 and TRBJ2-7; D call uncertain. In germline, CDR1 is SGHDN, CDR2 FVKESK. The V end was cut by 5 bases, the J end by 1 base, with 12 bases between. This CDR3 region has 14 residues. The CDR3 DNA reads TGTGCCAGCAGCACGTATGGGGTTTCCTACGAGCAGTACTTC. As protein: CASSTYGVSYEQYF.

This clone was detected ten times or more. This sequence joins TRBV11-1 and TRBJ2-1, with TRBD2 as a possible D gene (6 bases). V was cut by 5 bases and J by 7 bases, with 21 bases left in between. Germline V lookup: CDR1 SGHAT, CDR2 FQDESV (reference sequence). This CDR3 is 16 amino acids long. The CDR3 here is CASSPFLATGGNEQFF. The CDR3 DNA follows: TGTGCCAGCAGCCCATTTCTAGCGACCGGAGGAAATGAGCAGTTCTTC.

The table lists this clone with many counts. V gene TRBV4-2 combines with J gene TRBJ1-1; D is uncertain. V was trimmed by 0 bases and J by 2 bases, leaving 10 bases between them. Per germline, CDR1 LGHNA and CDR2 YNFKEQ. This CDR3 has 15 amino acids. In DNA, the CDR3 is TGTGCCAGCAGCCAAGACGAGCAGCCTAACACTGAAGCTTTCTTT. As protein: CASSQDEQPNTEAFF.

Remarks on this clone: The junction and the germline gene differ at one end; a read error may be behind it. Other DNA sequences in the same sample also yield this CDR3. This chain connects TRBV19 to TRBJ2-2; D tentatively reads TRBD1 or TRBD2 (5 bases each). The CDR3 runs to 14 residues. Per germline, CDR1 LNHDA and CDR2 SQIVND (reference sequence). The chain's CDR3 is CASSLTGGTGELFF. CDR3 coding DNA: TGTGCCAGTAGTTTAACAGGTGGGACCGGGGAGCTTTTTTTT.

This chain links TRBV6-5 with TRBJ2-7; D remains ambiguous. The CDR3 contains 10 residues. Germline assignment: CDR1 MNHEY and CDR2 SVGAGI. The ends were cut back, 8 bases at V and 3 bases at J, with 5 bases in the middle. CDR3 loop: CASWNYEQYF. CDR3 nucleotides: TGTGCCAGCTGGAACTACGAGCAGTACTTC.

This clone was recorded many times. This could be a read error, since a much larger clone is one nucleotide away. The same CDR3 also results from other DNA sequences found in this sample. The chain employs TRBV6-1 and TRBJ2-1; 7 bases fit TRBD2. The CDR3 runs to 17 residues. Germline CDR1 reads MNHNS; CDR2 reads SASEGT. Germline trimming cut 3 bases from V and 2 bases from J; bases unmatched to any gene: 10. The CDR3 DNA sequence: TGTGCCAGCAGTGACGCTATTCTGGCGGGAGCCTACAATGAGCAGTTCTTC. Its translation is CASSDAILAGAYNEQFF.

Only a few counts were recorded for this clone. A read error may account for a junction end that differs from germline. CDR3 amino acids: CASRGRINSPIHF. CDR3 DNA: TGTGCTAGCAGGGGACGAATCAATTCTCCCATCCACTTT. The genes are TRBV6-1 and TRBJ1-6, with D tentatively TRBD1 (6 bases). The CDR3 has 13 residues. CDR1 and CDR2 from the germline V gene are MNHNS and SASEGT.

By sample share, this clone is medium-sized (0.01 to 0.1%). The chain has TRBV6-1 and TRBJ2-2; D is uncertain. With 0 bases removed from V and 8 bases from J, the gap between germline ends came to 22 bases. The CDR3 has 18 amino acids. The V gene's germline CDR1 is MNHNS and CDR2 SASEGT. The CDR3 reads CASSEANFMSSDFGELFF. The CDR3 nucleotides are TGTGCCAGCAGTGAAGCAAACTTTATGAGCAGCGACTTTGGGGAGCTGTTTTTT.

At least ten counts were recorded for this clone. The chain carries TRBV7-9 and TRBJ2-1; 7 positions match TRBD1. CDR3 length: 14 amino acids. J was trimmed by 7 bases and V by 2 bases; bases with no gene match: 5. Germline-derived CDR1 and CDR2 are SEHNR and FQNEAQ (reference sequence). Here the CDR3 reads CASSLRQGRNEQFF. CDR3 coding DNA: TGTGCCAGCAGCTTACGACAGGGTAGGAATGAGCAGTTCTTC.

This clone was detected ten times or more. V and J are TRBV19 and TRBJ1-6; a weak D match, TRBD1 (5 bases). With 5 bases removed from V and 6 bases from J, the gap between germline ends came to 14 bases. The CDR3 has 15 amino acids. Germline CDR1 LNHDA, CDR2 SQIVND (reference sequence). The chain's CDR3 is CASSPPGPSNSPLHF. CDR3 in DNA: TGTGCCAGTAGTCCACCGGGACCGAGTAATTCACCCCTCCACTTT.

In regard to this clone: It may be a read error: a sequence one base away is much more abundant. Likely a read error: the CDR3 ends without its conserved phenylalanine or tryptophan. This chain uses TRBV5-1 with TRBJ2-5; 7 nucleotides agree with TRBD1. Germline CDR1 SGHRS, CDR2 YFSETQ. V dropped 0 bases and J dropped 2; count of bases not matched to a gene: 4. There are 15 residues in the CDR3. DNA of the CDR3: TGCGCCAGCAGCTTGGCCACAGGGGCACAAGAGACCCAGTACTCC. Amino acids: CASSLATGAQETQYS.

In this sample, this clone turned up many times. The V and J genes are TRBV12-3 or TRBV12-4 and TRBJ1-1; D gene unclear. The germline V and J ends were trimmed by 2 bases and 4 bases, with 5 bases remaining between them. The length of the CDR3 is 12 residues. As DNA, the CDR3 is TGTGCCAGCAGTTTAACTAGCACTGAAGCTTTCTTT. Its translation: CASSLTSTEAFF.

This clone was counted ten times or more. This rearrangement joins TRBV24-1 to TRBJ2-3; D unresolved. CDR3 length: 12 amino acids. The V end lost 3 bases, the J end lost 3 bases, and 3 bases lay between the germline ends. Germline V gives CDR1 KGHDR, CDR2 SFDVKD. DNA of the CDR3: TGTGCCACCAGTGATCCAACAGATACGCAGTATTTT. It specifies CATSDPTDTQYF.

This clone showed up many times. The rearrangement links TRBV5-4 to TRBJ2-7; D might be TRBD2 (6 bases). This CDR3 is built from 15 residues. Germline CDR1 and CDR2: SGHNT and YYREEE (reference sequence). Trimming pared 2 bases from V and 0 bases from J, leaving 12 bases between. As DNA, the CDR3 is TGTGCCAGCAGCTTCGGGGGTACGAGCTCCTACGAGCAGTACTTC. It translates to CASSFGGTSSYEQYF.